A single count supports the clone carrying this T cell receptor beta chain. Its specificity is unknown. The sample is drawn from a study of Graves' ophthalmopathy and Graves' hyperthyroidism. Findings and limits, study-wide: Distinction of ophthalmopathy from stable hyperthyroidism by a 13-signature model reached roughly 88% sensitivity and about 80% specificity. The blood repertoire also included most expanded thyroid clonotypes above 0.001 frequency.

Amplification of TCR beta CDR3 regions used RNA transcripts. The first round was an RT-PCR with HTBI primers, and the second round was a multiplex PCR. TCRdb analysed the multiplex PCR reads with MiXCR anew, one entry per CDR3 protein. The sample comprises more than 1,000,000 distinct CDR3 sequences, about 36% of which are singletons, and roughly 10% rests with the top ten. Other autoimmune diseases, uncontrolled infections, pregnancy and lactation each led to patient exclusion. The CDR3 is 15 amino acids. CDR1 is GTSNPN and CDR2 is SVGIG in the germline V gene (reference sequence). The ends were cut back, 3 bases at V and 0 bases at J, with 14 bases in the middle.

The receptor was derived from an adult man with Graves' hyperthyroidism. The sequenced sample was peripheral blood or thyroid tissue (not recorded which). The chain has TRBV30 and TRBJ1-1; weak D call: TRBD1 (5 bases). DNA of the CDR3: TGTGCCTGGAGGCTCCCGGGGCGAATGAACACTGAAGCTTTCTTT. Its translation is CAWRLPGRMNTEAFF.